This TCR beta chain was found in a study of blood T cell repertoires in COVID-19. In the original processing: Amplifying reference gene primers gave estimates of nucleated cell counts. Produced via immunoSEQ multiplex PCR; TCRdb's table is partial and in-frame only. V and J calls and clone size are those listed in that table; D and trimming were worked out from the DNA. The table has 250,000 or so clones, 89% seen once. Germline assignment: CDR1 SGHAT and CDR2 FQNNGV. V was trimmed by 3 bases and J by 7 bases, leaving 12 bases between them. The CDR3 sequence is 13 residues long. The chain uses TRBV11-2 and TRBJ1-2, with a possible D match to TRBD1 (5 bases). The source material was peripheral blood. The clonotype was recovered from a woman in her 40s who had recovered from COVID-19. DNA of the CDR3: TGTGCCAGCAGCTTGGGGGGAGGGACTGGCTACACCTTC. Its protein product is CASSLGGGTGYTF.